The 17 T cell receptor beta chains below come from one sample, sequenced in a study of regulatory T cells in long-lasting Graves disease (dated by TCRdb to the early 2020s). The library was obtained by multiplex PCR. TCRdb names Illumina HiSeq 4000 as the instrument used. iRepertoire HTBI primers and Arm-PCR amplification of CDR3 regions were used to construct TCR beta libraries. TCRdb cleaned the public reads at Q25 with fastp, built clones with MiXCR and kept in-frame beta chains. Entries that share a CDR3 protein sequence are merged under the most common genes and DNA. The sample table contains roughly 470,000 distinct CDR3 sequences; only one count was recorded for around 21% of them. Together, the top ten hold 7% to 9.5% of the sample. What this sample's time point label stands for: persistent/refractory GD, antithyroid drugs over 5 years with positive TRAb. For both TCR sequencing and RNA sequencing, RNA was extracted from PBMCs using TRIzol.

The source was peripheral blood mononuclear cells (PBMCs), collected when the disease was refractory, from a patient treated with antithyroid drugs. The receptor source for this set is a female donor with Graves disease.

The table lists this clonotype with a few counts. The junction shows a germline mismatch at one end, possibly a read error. CDR3 in DNA: TGTGCCAGCAGCCAAGGGAGCTCCTACGAGCAGTACTTC. This encodes CASSQGSSYEQYF. The chain couples TRBV4-1 to TRBJ2-7; perhaps TRBD2 as D (5 bases). Germline V CDR1 and CDR2: MGHRA, YSYEKL. The CDR3 has 13 residues.

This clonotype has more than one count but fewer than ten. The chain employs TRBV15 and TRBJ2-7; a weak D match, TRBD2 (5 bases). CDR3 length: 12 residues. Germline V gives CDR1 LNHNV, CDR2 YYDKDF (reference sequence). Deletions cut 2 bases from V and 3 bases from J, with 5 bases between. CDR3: CATSRRGYEQYF. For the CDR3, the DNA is TGTGCCACCAGCAGACGGGGCTACGAGCAGTACTTC.

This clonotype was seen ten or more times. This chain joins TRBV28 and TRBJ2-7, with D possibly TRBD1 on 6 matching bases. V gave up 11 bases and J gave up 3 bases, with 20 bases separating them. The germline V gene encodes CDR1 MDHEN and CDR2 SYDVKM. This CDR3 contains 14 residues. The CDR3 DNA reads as TGTGCCTCCAACCCCTGGACAGACGACTACGAGCAGTACTTC. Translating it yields CASNPWTDDYEQYF.

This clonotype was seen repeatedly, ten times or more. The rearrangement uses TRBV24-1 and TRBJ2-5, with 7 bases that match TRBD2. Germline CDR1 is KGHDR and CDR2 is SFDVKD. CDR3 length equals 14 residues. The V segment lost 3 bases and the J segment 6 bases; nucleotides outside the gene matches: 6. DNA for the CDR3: TGTGCCACCAGTGATGGCTGGCGGGAGAAGACCCAGTACTTC. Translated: CATSDGWREKTQYF.

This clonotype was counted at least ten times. The CDR3 spells CASGRTGRTNTGELFF. The CDR3 bases are TGCGCCAGCGGCCGGACGGGACGGACGAACACCGGGGAGCTGTTTTTT. J is TRBJ2-2 and V is TRBV5-1; the D gene could be TRBD1 or TRBD2 (5 bases each). The CDR3 has 16 amino acids. Germline CDR1 reads SGHRS; CDR2 reads YFSETQ. V gave up 7 bases and J gave up 0 bases, with 16 bases separating them.

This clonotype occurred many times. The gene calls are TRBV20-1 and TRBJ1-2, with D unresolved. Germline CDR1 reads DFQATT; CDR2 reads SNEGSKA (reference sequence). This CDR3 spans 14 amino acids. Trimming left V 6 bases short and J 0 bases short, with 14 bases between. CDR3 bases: TGCAGTGCAGTGGACGCCCAAGCTAACTATGGCTACACCTTC. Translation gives CSAVDAQANYGYTF.

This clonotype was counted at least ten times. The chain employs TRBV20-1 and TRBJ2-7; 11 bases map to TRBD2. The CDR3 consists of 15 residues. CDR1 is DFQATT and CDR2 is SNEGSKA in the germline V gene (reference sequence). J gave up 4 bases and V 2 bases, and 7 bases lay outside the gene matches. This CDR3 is CSARLFLAGGYEQYF. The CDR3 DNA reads TGCAGTGCTAGACTGTTTCTAGCGGGAGGTTACGAGCAGTACTTC.

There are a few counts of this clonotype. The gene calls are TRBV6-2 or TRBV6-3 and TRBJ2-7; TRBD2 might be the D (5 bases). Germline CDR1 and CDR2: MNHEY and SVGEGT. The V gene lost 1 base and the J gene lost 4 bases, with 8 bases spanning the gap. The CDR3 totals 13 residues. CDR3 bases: TGTGCCAGCAGTTACTGGGAGAGATACGAGCAGTACTTC. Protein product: CASSYWERYEQYF.

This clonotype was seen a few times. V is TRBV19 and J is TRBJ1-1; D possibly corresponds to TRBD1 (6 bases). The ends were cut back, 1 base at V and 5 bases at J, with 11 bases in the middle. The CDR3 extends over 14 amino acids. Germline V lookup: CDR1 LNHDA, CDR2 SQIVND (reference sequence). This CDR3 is CASSIAGVRTEAFF. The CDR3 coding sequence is TGTGCCAGTAGTATAGCAGGGGTAAGGACTGAAGCTTTCTTT.

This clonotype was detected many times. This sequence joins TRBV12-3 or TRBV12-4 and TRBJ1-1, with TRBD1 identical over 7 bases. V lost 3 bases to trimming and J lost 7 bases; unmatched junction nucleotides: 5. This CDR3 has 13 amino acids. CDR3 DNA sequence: TGTGCCAGCAGTTTGGGGCAGGGGGATGAAGCTTTCTTT. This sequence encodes CASSLGQGDEAFF.

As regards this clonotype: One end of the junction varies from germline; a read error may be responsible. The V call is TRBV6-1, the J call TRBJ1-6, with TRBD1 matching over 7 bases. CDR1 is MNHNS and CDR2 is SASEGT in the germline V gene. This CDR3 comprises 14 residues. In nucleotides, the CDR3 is TGTGCCAGCAGCCTAGGGGGCGATCGTTCAACCCTCCACTTT. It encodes CASSLGGDRSTLHF.

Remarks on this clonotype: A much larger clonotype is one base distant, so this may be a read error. The CDR3 here is CASSVRTSGRRETQYF. CDR3 DNA sequence: TGTGCCAGCAGCGTCAGGACTAGCGGGAGACGAGAGACCCAGTACTTC. The rearrangement links TRBV7-8 to TRBJ2-5; 13 nucleotides align to TRBD2. Germline V CDR1 and CDR2: SGHVS, FQNEAQ. V dropped 5 bases and J dropped 4; count of bases not matched to a gene: 7. The CDR3 is made up of 16 amino acids.

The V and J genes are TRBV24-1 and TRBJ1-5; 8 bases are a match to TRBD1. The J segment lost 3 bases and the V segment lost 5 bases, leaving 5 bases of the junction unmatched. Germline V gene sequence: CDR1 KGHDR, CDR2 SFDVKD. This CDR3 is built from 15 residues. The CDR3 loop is CATSGDRSLNQPQHF. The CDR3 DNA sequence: TGTGCCACCAGTGGGGACAGGTCCCTCAATCAGCCCCAGCATTTT.

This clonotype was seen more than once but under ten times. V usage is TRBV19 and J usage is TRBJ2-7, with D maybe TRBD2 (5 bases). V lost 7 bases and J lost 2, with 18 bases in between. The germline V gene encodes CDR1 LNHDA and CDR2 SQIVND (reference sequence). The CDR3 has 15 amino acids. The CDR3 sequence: CASMGSGKVPYEQYF. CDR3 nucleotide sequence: TGTGCCAGTATGGGCTCCGGGAAAGTCCCCTACGAGCAGTACTTC.

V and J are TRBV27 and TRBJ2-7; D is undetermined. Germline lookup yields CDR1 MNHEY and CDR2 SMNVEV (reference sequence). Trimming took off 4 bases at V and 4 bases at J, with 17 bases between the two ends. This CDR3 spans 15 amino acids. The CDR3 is CASSYTGSSHYEQYF. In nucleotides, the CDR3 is TGTGCCAGCAGTTATACCGGGTCTAGTCATTACGAGCAGTACTTC.

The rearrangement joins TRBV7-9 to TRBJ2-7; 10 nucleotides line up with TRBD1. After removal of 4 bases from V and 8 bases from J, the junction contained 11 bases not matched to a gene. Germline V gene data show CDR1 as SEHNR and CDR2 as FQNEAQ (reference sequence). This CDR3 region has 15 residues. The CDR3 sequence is CASSSTSGTGVQQYF. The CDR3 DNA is TGTGCCAGCAGCTCTACATCCGGGACAGGGGTACAGCAGTACTTC.

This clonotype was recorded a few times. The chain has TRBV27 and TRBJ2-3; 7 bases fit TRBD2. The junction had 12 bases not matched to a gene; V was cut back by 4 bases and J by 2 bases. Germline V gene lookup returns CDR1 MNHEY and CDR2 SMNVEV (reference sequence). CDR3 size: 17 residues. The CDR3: CASSWESPLATTDTQYF. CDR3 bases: TGTGCCAGCAGTTGGGAGAGCCCACTAGCGACCACAGATACGCAGTATTTT.